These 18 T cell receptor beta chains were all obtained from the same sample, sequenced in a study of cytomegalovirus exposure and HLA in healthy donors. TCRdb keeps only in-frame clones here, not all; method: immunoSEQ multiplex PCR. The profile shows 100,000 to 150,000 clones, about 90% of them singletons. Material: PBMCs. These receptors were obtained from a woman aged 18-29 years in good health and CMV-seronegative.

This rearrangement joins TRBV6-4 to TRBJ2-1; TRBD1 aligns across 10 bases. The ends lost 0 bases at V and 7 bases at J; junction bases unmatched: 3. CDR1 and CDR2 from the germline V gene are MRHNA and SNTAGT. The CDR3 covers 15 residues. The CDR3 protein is CASSDSGQGVNEQFF. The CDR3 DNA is TGTGCCAGCAGTGACTCCGGACAGGGGGTTAATGAGCAGTTCTTC.

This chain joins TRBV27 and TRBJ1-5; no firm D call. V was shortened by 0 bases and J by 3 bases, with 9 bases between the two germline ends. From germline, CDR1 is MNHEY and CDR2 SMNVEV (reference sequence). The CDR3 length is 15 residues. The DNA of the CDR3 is TGTGCCAGCAGTTTATCGAGGTCGGCCAATCAGCCCCAGCATTTT. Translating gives CASSLSRSANQPQHF.

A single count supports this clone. The CDR3 nucleotides are TGTGCCAGCAGCCGAGACAGGGCCGCCCTTCAAGAGACCCAGTACTTC. Amino acids: CASSRDRAALQETQYF. The V and J genes are TRBV7-8 and TRBJ2-5; TRBD1 aligns across 7 bases. Trimming took 5 bases from V and 2 from J; bases not matched to a gene: 11. CDR1 and CDR2 (germline): SGHVS, FQNEAQ. CDR3 length: 16 amino acids.

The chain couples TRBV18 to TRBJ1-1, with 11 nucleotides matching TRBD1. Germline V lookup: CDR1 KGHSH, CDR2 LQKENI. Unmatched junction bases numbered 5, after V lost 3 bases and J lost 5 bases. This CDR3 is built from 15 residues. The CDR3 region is CASSPGQGARTEAFF. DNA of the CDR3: TGTGCCAGCTCACCTGGACAGGGGGCGCGAACTGAAGCTTTCTTT. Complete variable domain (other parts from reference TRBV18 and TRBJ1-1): NAGVMQNPRHLVRRRGQEARLRCSPMKGHSHVYWYRQLPEEGLKFMVYLQKENIIDESGMPKERFSAEFPKEGPSILRIQQVVRGDSAAYFCASSPGQGARTEAFFGQGTRLTVV.

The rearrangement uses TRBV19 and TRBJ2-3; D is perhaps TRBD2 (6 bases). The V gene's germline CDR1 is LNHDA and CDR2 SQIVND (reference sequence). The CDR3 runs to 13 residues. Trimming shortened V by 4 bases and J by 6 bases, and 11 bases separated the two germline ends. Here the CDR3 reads CASSTLASDTQYF. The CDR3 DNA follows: TGTGCCAGTAGTACACTAGCCTCGGATACGCAGTATTTT.

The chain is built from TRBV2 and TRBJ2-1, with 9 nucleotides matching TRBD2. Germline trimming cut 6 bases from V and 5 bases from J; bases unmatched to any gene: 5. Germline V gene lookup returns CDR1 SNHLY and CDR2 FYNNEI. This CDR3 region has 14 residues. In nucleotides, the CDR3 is TGTGCCAGCAGGGCGGCGGGGGGGGACAATGAGCAGTTCTTC. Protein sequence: CASRAAGGDNEQFF.

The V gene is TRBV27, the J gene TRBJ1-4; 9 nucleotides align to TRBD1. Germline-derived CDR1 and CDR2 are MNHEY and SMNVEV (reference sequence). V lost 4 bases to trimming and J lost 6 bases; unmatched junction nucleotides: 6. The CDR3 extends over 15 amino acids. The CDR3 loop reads CASSYRTGAYEKLFF. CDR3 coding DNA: TGTGCCAGCAGTTACCGGACAGGGGCGTATGAAAAACTGTTTTTT.

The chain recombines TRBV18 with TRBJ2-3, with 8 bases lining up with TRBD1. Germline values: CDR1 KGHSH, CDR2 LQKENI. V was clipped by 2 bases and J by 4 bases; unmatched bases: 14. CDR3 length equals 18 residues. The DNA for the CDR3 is TGTGCCAGCTCACCAAACCGCCCAGGACAGGGAAGGTCAGATACGCAGTATTTT. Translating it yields CASSPNRPGQGRSDTQYF.

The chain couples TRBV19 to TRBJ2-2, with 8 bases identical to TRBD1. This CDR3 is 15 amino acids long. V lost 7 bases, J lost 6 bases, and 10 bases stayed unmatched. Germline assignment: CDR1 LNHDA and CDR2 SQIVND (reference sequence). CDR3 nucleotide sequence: TGTGCCAGTAAGCCCAGACAGGGGTACGCCGGGGAGCTGTTTTTT. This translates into CASKPRQGYAGELFF.

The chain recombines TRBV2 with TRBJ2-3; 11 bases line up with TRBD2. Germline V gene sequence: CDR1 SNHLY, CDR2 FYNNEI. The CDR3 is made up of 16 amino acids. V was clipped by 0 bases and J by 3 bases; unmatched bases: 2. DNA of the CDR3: TGTGCCAGCAGTGAAGCGGCTAGCGGGGGGACAGATACGCAGTATTTT. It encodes CASSEAASGGTDTQYF.

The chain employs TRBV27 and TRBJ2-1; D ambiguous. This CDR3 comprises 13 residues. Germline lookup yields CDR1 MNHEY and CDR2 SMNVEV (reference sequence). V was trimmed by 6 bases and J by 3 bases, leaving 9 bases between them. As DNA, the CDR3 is TGTGCCAGCAGGAAGACTGACTACAATGAGCAGTTCTTC. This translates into CASRKTDYNEQFF.

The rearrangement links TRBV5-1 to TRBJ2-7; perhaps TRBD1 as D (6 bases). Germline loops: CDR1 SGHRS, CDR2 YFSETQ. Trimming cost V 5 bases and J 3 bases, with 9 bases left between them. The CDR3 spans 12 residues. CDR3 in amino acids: CASSKQGYEQYF. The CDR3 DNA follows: TGCGCCAGCAGTAAACAGGGCTACGAGCAGTACTTC.

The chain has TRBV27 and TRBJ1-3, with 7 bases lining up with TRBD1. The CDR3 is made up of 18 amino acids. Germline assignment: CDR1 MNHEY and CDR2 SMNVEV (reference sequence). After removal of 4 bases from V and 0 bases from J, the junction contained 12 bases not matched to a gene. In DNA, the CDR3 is TGTGCCAGCAGTTCGACAGGGTGGACCCCTAGCTCTGGAAACACCATATATTTT. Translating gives CASSSTGWTPSSGNTIYF.

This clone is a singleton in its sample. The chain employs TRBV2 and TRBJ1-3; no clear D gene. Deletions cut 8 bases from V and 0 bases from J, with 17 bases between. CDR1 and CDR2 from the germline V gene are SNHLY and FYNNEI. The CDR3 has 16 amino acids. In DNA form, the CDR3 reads TGTGCCAGCGGGCAGCTAACAGCCTACTCTGGAAACACCATATATTTT. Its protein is CASGQLTAYSGNTIYF.

The CDR3 spells CASSYSSGRANEQFF. DNA of the CDR3: TGTGCCAGCAGTTACTCCAGCGGGAGGGCCAATGAGCAGTTCTTC. The chain joins TRBV6-5 to TRBJ2-1, with 10 bases fitting TRBD2. Germline V CDR1 and CDR2: MNHEY, SVGAGI. With 0 bases clipped from V and 6 bases from J, the junction kept 2 bases outside the gene matches. There are 15 residues in the CDR3.

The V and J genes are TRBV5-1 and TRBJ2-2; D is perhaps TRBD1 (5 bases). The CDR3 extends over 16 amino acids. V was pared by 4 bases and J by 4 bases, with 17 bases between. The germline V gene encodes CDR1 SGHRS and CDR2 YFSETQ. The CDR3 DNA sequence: TGCGCCAGCAGCCCACAGGAATCCCGCGGCACCGGGGAGCTGTTTTTT. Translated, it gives CASSPQESRGTGELFF.

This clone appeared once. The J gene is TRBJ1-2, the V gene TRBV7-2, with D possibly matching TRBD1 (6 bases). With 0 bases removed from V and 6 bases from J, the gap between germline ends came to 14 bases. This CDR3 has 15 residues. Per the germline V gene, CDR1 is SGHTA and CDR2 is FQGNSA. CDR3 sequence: CASSLAPTGTHGYTF. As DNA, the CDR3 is TGTGCCAGCAGCTTAGCCCCCACAGGGACCCATGGCTACACCTTC.

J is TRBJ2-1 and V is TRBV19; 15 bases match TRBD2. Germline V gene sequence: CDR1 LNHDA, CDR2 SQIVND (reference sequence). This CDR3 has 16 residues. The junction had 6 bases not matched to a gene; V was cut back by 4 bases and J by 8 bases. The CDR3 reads CASSNPGLAGGDEQFF. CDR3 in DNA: TGTGCCAGTAGTAATCCGGGACTAGCGGGAGGAGATGAGCAGTTCTTC.